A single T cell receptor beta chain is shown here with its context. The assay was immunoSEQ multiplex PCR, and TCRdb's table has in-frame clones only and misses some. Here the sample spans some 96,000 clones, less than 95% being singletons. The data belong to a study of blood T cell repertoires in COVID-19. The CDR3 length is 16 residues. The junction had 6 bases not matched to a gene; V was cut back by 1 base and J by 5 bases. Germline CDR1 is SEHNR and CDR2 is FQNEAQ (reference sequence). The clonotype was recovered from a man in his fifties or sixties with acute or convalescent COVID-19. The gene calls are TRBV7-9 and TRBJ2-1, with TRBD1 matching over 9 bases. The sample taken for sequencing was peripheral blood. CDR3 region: CASSLGGTGKDNEQFF. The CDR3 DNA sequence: TGTGCCAGCAGCTTAGGCGGGACAGGGAAAGACAATGAGCAGTTCTTC.